These T cell receptor beta chains were read from a single sample in a study of T cells in Graves' hyperthyroidism and ophthalmopathy. Each CDR3 protein is one row after TCRdb ran MiXCR on the multiplex PCR reads. The table lists fewer than 250,000 distinct CDR3 sequences, 17% of them singletons. The sequencing input was blood. The source is a man over 45 with Graves' hyperthyroidism. Each CDR3 is given with its conserved first and last residue. D genes are given only for firm matches. Some rows mark clone size as missing; the rest say once, few, many or name a class of expanded clone.

D	V	J	size	DNA	CDR3
TRBD1	TRBV10-2	TRBJ2-7	few	TGCGCCAGCAGTGAGTCACACCCCGGGACAGGTCCCTACGAGCAGTACTTC	CASSESHPGTGPYEQYF
.	TRBV9	TRBJ2-7	many	TGTGCCAGCAGCGTAGTGGACAGCTACGAGCAGTACTTC	CASSVVDSYEQYF
TRBD2	TRBV20-1	TRBJ2-5	.	TGCAGTGCTAAAACCACTCTAGCGGGAGAGACCCAGTACTTC	CSAKTTLAGETQYF
TRBD2	TRBV7-8	TRBJ2-1	many	TGTGCCAGCAGCTTAGAAGGGAGGGCCTACAATGAGCAGTTCTTC	CASSLEGRAYNEQFF
.	TRBV20-1	TRBJ2-7	.	TGCAGTGCTAGAGCCCAGGGGACTTTCTACGAGCAGTACTTC	CSARAQGTFYEQYF
TRBD1	TRBV7-6	TRBJ2-7	.	TGTGCCAGCAGCTTTCCCGGGACAGGGATCTACGAGCAGTACTTC	CASSFPGTGIYEQYF
.	TRBV3-1	TRBJ2-1	many	TGTGCCAGCAGCCCCGGACTCCGCCTTAACAATGAGCAGTTCTTC	CASSPGLRLNNEQFF
TRBD1	TRBV7-9	TRBJ1-1	many	TGTGCCAGCAGCCCCGGGACAGCAATGAACACTGAAGCTTTCTTT	CASSPGTAMNTEAFF
TRBD2	TRBV30	TRBJ2-1	many	TGTGCCTGGAGTGGGGGTAGCGGGCGCTCCTACAATGAGCAGTTCTTC	CAWSGGSGRSYNEQFF
.	TRBV20-1	TRBJ2-1	.	TGCGGGGGGAACAAAGGTGGGAGACATGAGCAGTTCTTC	CGGNKGGRHEQFF
.	TRBV4-2	TRBJ1-6	many	TGTGCCAGCGAGTCAGGGCACTCCTATAATTCACCCCTCCACTTT	CASESGHSYNSPLHF
.	TRBV29-1	TRBJ2-5	.	TGCAGCGTGAGAGAGCTGGGGACCCAGTACTTC	CSVRELGTQYF
TRBD1	TRBV2	TRBJ2-5	many	TGTGCCAGCCACAGGGGCCAAGAGACCCAGTACTTC	CASHRGQETQYF
TRBD2	TRBV19	TRBJ2-7	few	TGTGCCACCTCCGGGACTATATCCTACGAGCAGTACTTC	CATSGTISYEQYF
TRBD1	TRBV27	TRBJ1-4	.	TGTGCCAGCAGCCGGACAGGGTTGCATGAAAAACTGTTTTTT	CASSRTGLHEKLFF
.	TRBV5-6	TRBJ2-5	few	TGTGCCAGCAGCTTTAACAGGGACATCGAAGAGACCCAGTACTTC	CASSFNRDIEETQYF
.	TRBV29-1	TRBJ1-1	.	TGCAGCGTCCCCTTCAACACGGAGGGCGAAGCTTTCTTT	CSVPFNTEGEAFF
.	TRBV11-2	TRBJ1-1	medium-sized	TGTGCCAGCAGCTCTCGTTCGAGGGAGGCTGAAGCTTTCTTT	CASSSRSREAEAFF
TRBD2	TRBV11-2	TRBJ2-1	many	TGTGCCAGCAGCTCTGGCGGGAGGGGTAATGAGCAGTTCTTC	CASSSGGRGNEQFF
TRBD2	TRBV7-9	TRBJ2-7	many	TGTGCCAGCAGCGCTTCTAGCGGGAGGGCCTACGAGCAGTACTTC	CASSASSGRAYEQYF
TRBD1	TRBV5-1	TRBJ2-7	few	TGCGCCAGCAGCCGTCCCGGGACAGGGTTCGACGAGCAGTACTTC	CASSRPGTGFDEQYF
.	TRBV15	TRBJ1-5	many	TGTGCCACCAGCAGAGACAACGGTGTGGGAGGGAATCAGCCCCAGCATTTT	CATSRDNGVGGNQPQHF
.	TRBV19	TRBJ2-7	.	TGTGCCAGTAGTCCGGCAGGGATCTACGAGCAGTACTTC	CASSPAGIYEQYF
.	TRBV5-1	TRBJ1-3	.	TGCGCCAGCAGCTCCACAGGATCTGGAAACACCATATATTTT	CASSSTGSGNTIYF
.	TRBV7-9	TRBJ1-1	few	TGTGCCAGCAGCGGGGAGGGGGAAGCTTTCTTT	CASSGEGEAFF
.	TRBV7-9	TRBJ2-7	few	TGTGCCAGCAGCACAGGCCGGAGTAGGGAGCAGTACTTC	CASSTGRSREQYF
TRBD1	TRBV28	TRBJ2-7	many	TGTGCCAGCAGTGCACTGGACAGGGAATCCGAGCAGTACTTC	CASSALDRESEQYF
.	TRBV7-8	TRBJ2-5	many	TGTGCCAGCAGCCCCCACAGCCACCAAGAGACCCAGTACTTC	CASSPHSHQETQYF
TRBD2	TRBV10-3	TRBJ2-3	.	TGTGCCATCAGAGGGGGACTAGGGTCTTCAGATACGCAGTATTTT	CAIRGGLGSSDTQYF
TRBD2	TRBV28	TRBJ2-1	.	TGTGCCAGCAGTTTTCTGCGGGGGGGGGCCTACAATGAGCAGTTCTTC	CASSFLRGGAYNEQFF
.	TRBV11-1	TRBJ1-1	many	TGTGCCAGCAGCTATGTCCAGGGATCTGAAGCTTTCTTT	CASSYVQGSEAFF
TRBD1	TRBV4-1	TRBJ1-3	.	TGCGCCAGCAGCCAAGGACAGGGCGCCGGAAACACCATATATTTT	CASSQGQGAGNTIYF
.	TRBV9	TRBJ2-1	few	TGTGCCAGCAGCCCCGATGGGATATCAATTAATGAGCAGTTCTTC	CASSPDGISINEQFF
TRBD1	TRBV12-3/TRBV12-4	TRBJ1-1	many	TGTGCCAGCAGTTTAGGACAGGGGAGGTACACTGAAGCTTTCTTT	CASSLGQGRYTEAFF
TRBD1	TRBV19	TRBJ2-7	few	TGTGCCAGTACGAGGACAGGGGGCGACGAGCAGTACTTC	CASTRTGGDEQYF
.	TRBV6-1	TRBJ2-3	few	TGTGCCAGCACCCAAAGCGAAGGGGCAGATACGCAGTATTTT	CASTQSEGADTQYF
.	TRBV9	TRBJ2-1	.	TGTGCCAGCAGCGGGGGATCCTACAATGAGCAGTTCTTC	CASSGGSYNEQFF
.	TRBV14	TRBJ2-7	many	TGTGCCAGCAGCCCCACAGAGCAGTACTCCTACGAGCAGTACTTC	CASSPTEQYSYEQYF
.	TRBV28	TRBJ1-3	few	TGTGCCAGCAGTTTAGAAGTTTACAGGACTATCTCTGGAAACACCATATATTTT	CASSLEVYRTISGNTIYF
TRBD1	TRBV5-1	TRBJ2-3	.	TGCGCCAGCAGCGAACTCAACAGGGGTACGGCAGATACGCAGTATTTT	CASSELNRGTADTQYF
.	TRBV6-5	TRBJ1-4	many	TGTGCCAGCAGTTACTCGAAGCAGTTTGCAACTAATGAAAAACTGTTTTTT	CASSYSKQFATNEKLFF
.	TRBV20-1	TRBJ2-7	many	TGCAGTGCTCACAGTGGCGAGCAGTACTTC	CSAHSGEQYF
TRBD1	TRBV18	TRBJ2-2	many	TGTGCCAGCTCACGTCCCGGGACAGCGAACACCGGGGAGCTGTTTTTT	CASSRPGTANTGELFF
.	TRBV30	TRBJ2-2	few	TGTGCCTGGAGACTTACCGGGGAGCTGTTTTTT	CAWRLTGELFF
.	TRBV10-3	TRBJ1-2	few	TGTGCCAAAAGCGCAGGGCGGGATTATGGCTACACCTTC	CAKSAGRDYGYTF
.	TRBV12-3/TRBV12-4	TRBJ2-3	few	TGTGCCAGCCAATCGGAGGGCACAGATACGCAGTATTTT	CASQSEGTDTQYF